This passage covers 17 T cell receptor beta chains from one sample sequenced in a study of control samples from healthy donors and cancer patients. TCRdb keeps only in-frame clones here, not all; method: immunoSEQ multiplex PCR. The data show more than 110,000 clones, 70% to 90% seen once. The sample consisted of blood. The receptor source for this set is a woman aged 25 to 39 in good health.

CDR3 amino acids: CAWSLGVLRAEAFF. The CDR3 nucleotides read TGTGCCTGGAGCCTAGGGGTCCTGCGCGCTGAAGCTTTCTTT. V is TRBV30 and J is TRBJ1-1; D perhaps matches TRBD1 (5 bases). Germline lookup yields CDR1 GTSNPN and CDR2 SVGIG (reference sequence). The germline V and J ends were trimmed by 3 bases and 6 bases, with 17 bases remaining between them. The CDR3 extends over 14 amino acids.

V is TRBV25-1 and J is TRBJ2-7, with unresolved D. This CDR3 is built from 12 residues. CDR1 is MGHDK and CDR2 is SYGVNS in the germline V gene. V was clipped by 8 bases and J by 0 bases, with 8 bases between them. The CDR3 region is CASGQFSYEQYF. Here the CDR3 DNA reads TGTGCCAGCGGTCAATTCTCCTACGAGCAGTACTTC.

CDR3 nucleotides: TGTGCCACCAGTGATTTCGGGCAGGGTCAAGAGACCCAGTACTTC. Amino acids: CATSDFGQGQETQYF. The chain combines TRBV24-1 with TRBJ2-5, with D perhaps TRBD1 (5 bases). The V gene's germline CDR1 is KGHDR and CDR2 SFDVKD. This CDR3 spans 15 amino acids. V was clipped by 1 base and J by 2 bases, with 10 bases between them.

The chain employs TRBV2 and TRBJ2-3; 7 nucleotides line up with TRBD2. Germline CDR1 and CDR2: SNHLY and FYNNEI. The CDR3 spans 14 residues. V shed 8 bases, J shed 3 bases, and the junction held 8 bases outside the gene matches. The CDR3 bases are TGTGCCAGCCGTAGGTCGGGAGGTACAGATACGCAGTATTTT. Protein product: CASRRSGGTDTQYF.

J is TRBJ2-5 and V is TRBV19, with 12 bases lining up with TRBD2. CDR1 LNHDA and CDR2 SQIVND come from the germline V gene (reference sequence). V shed 3 bases, J shed 1 base, and the junction held 6 bases outside the gene matches. This CDR3 has 17 amino acids. CDR3 DNA sequence: TGTGCCAGTAGTATGGGACTAGCGGGTAGAGCCCAAGAGACCCAGTACTTC. Translating gives CASSMGLAGRAQETQYF.

J is TRBJ2-5 and V is TRBV5-1; D might be TRBD1 (7 bases). The CDR3 covers 14 residues. From germline, CDR1 is SGHRS and CDR2 YFSETQ. V shed 3 bases and J shed 3 bases, with 12 bases lying between them. The CDR3 DNA sequence: TGCGCCAGCAGCTCGGGACAGCGGGAAGAGACCCAGTACTTC. As protein: CASSSGQREETQYF.

V is TRBV7-3 and J is TRBJ2-3, with 11 bases matching TRBD1. CDR1 is SGHTA, CDR2 FQGTGA, per germline. The V gene end was trimmed by 2 bases and the J gene end by 5 bases; junction bases not matched to a gene: 6. This CDR3 has 16 amino acids. CDR3 in amino acids: CASSLGQGARGDTQYF. The CDR3 bases are TGTGCCAGCAGCTTAGGACAGGGGGCTAGGGGAGATACGCAGTATTTT.

This sequence joins TRBV11-2 and TRBJ1-2, with 7 bases identical to TRBD1. With 5 bases clipped from V and 5 bases from J, the junction kept 5 bases outside the gene matches. The V gene's germline CDR1 is SGHAT and CDR2 FQNNGV. The CDR3 is 13 residues long. The DNA of the CDR3 is TGTGCCAGCAGCCAGGGGGGCACTTATGGCTACACCTTC. It specifies CASSQGGTYGYTF.

The J gene is TRBJ2-1, the V gene TRBV3-1 (or the pseudogene TRBV3-2), with D uncertain. Germline V lookup: CDR1 LGHDT, CDR2 YNNKEL (reference sequence). This CDR3 has 11 residues. Trimming removed 1 base from V and 9 bases from J, with 4 bases in between. The CDR3, as DNA: TGTGCCAGCAGCCAAGCGCGTGAGCAGTTCTTC. Translation: CASSQAREQFF.

This clone was seen a single time. This rearrangement joins TRBV28 to TRBJ2-1; possible D gene TRBD2, 6 bases. The germline V gene has CDR1 MDHEN and CDR2 SYDVKM. The V end was cut by 8 bases, the J end by 1 base, with 15 bases between. This CDR3 contains 15 residues. CDR3 sequence: CASLEGAGSYNEQFF. CDR3 sequence (DNA): TGTGCCAGCCTTGAGGGAGCGGGTTCCTACAATGAGCAGTTCTTC.

As regards this clone: This specimen includes other DNA sequences encoding the same CDR3. The chain joins TRBV5-1 to TRBJ1-1; D remains unclear. Germline V lookup: CDR1 SGHRS, CDR2 YFSETQ. Trimming left V 0 bases short and J 1 base short, with 4 bases between. The CDR3 is made up of 13 amino acids. CDR3 DNA: TGCGCCAGCAGCTTGGAGGGGAACACTGAAGCTTTCTTT. Translation gives CASSLEGNTEAFF.

This chain uses TRBV25-1 with TRBJ1-2; 7 positions agree with TRBD1. The CDR3 contains 13 residues. V shed 3 bases and J 3 bases; nucleotides not matched to a gene: 1. Germline V gives CDR1 MGHDK, CDR2 SYGVNS. The chain's CDR3 is CASSDGQDYGYTF. In nucleotides, the CDR3 is TGTGCCAGCAGTGATGGACAGGACTATGGCTACACCTTC.

The J gene is TRBJ1-5, the V gene TRBV6-4; D unclear. Germline assignment: CDR1 MRHNA and CDR2 SNTAGT. CDR3 length equals 15 residues. Trimming removed 0 bases at V and 0 bases at J, with 6 bases between. The CDR3 DNA is TGTGCCAGCAGTGACTCGGCAGATAGCAATCAGCCCCAGCATTTT. Translating gives CASSDSADSNQPQHF.

CDR3 sequence: CASSTGGMTEAFF. As DNA, the CDR3 is TGTGCCAGCTCGACAGGGGGGATGACTGAAGCTTTCTTT. The J gene is TRBJ1-1, the V gene TRBV18; 9 nucleotides line up with TRBD1. Looked up from germline, CDR1 is KGHSH and CDR2 is LQKENI. This CDR3 has 13 residues. J lost 5 bases, V lost 6 bases, and 4 bases had no gene match.

The rearrangement uses TRBV27 and TRBJ1-1, with TRBD1 matching 7 bases. The J segment lost 3 bases and the V segment lost 5 bases, leaving 3 bases of the junction unmatched. CDR1 is MNHEY, CDR2 SMNVEV, per germline (reference sequence). This CDR3 region has 13 residues. CDR3 DNA: TGTGCCAGCAGTCATACAGGGGACACTGAAGCTTTCTTT. Translated: CASSHTGDTEAFF.

This clone appeared a single time. The chain is built from TRBV6-5 and TRBJ1-5, with 8 bases aligning to TRBD1. J lost 2 bases, V lost 2 bases, and 2 bases had no gene match. The CDR3 runs 15 residues. CDR1 is MNHEY, CDR2 SVGAGI, per germline. CDR3 nucleotide sequence: TGTGCCAGCAGTTACCGGACAGGGCGCAATCAGCCCCAGCATTTT. Protein: CASSYRTGRNQPQHF.

The chain couples TRBV27 to TRBJ2-5; possible D gene TRBD1, 6 bases. Germline lookup yields CDR1 MNHEY and CDR2 SMNVEV (reference sequence). The CDR3 runs to 17 residues. V was shortened by 7 bases and J by 5 bases, with 26 bases between the two germline ends. The CDR3 DNA reads TGTGCCAGCACCAACCCCCCAGGGGATGGGTATGTGGAGACCCAGTACTTC. It yields the protein CASTNPPGDGYVETQYF.